This entry is about one TCR beta chain. What it recognizes is unknown. This entry is derived from a study of T-cell reconstitution after alpha-beta-depleted transplantation in children. Overall study findings and caveats: Several patients had high TCRbeta diversity at day 60; it came from surviving recipient T cells and thymic progenitors.

CDR3 length: 13 amino acids. V shed 1 base and J shed 5 bases, with 6 bases lying between them. CDR1 is SGHRS and CDR2 is YFSETQ in the germline V gene. Unique molecular identifiers were used in preparing the TCRbeta library. Using its own MiXCR run on the PCR reads, TCRdb lists one record per CDR3 protein. The data hold around 440,000 distinct CDR3 sequences, with 15% to 20% observed a single time. The sample was PBMCs, mostly from graft donor cells, taken 360 days after TCRalphabeta/CD19-depleted stem cell transplant. The genes are TRBV5-1 and TRBJ1-4, with D hard to call. The TCR comes from a boy under two years old who had a stem cell transplant for Wiskott-Aldrich syndrome, so the T cells may come from the graft donor. The CDR3 is CASSLMVNEKLFF. CDR3 nucleotide sequence: TGCGCCAGCAGCTTGATGGTCAATGAAAAACTGTTTTTT.